These T cell receptor beta chains were read from a single sample in a study of T cells in Graves' hyperthyroidism and ophthalmopathy. TCRdb ran MiXCR on the multiplex PCR reads and lists one entry per CDR3 protein. Among around 350,000 distinct CDR3 sequences listed, approximately 18% were seen once. Sequenced material: blood. All receptors come from a woman aged 30 to 39 with Graves' hyperthyroidism that later progressed to Graves' ophthalmopathy. Both conserved end residues are part of each CDR3. Each record gives: V gene, CDR3 length, CDR3 protein.

>TRBV7-9|14
CASSLVGRQETQYF
>TRBV7-2|16
CASSFYSVTGSYEQYF
>TRBV9|18
CASSVEPRAFGSGNTIYF
>TRBV11-3|15
CASSFRTRGEETQYF
>TRBV19|15
CASNTGSEDNQPQHF
>TRBV27|15
CASSGSGLGWDEQYF
>TRBV5-1|14
CASSWGLGNTEAFF
>TRBV12-3/TRBV12-4|15
CASSFGGGGGDGYTF
>TRBV10-3|17
CAISESSPGSGANVLTF
>TRBV9|14
CASRGTGVAGELFF
>TRBV16|20
CASSQFKLALSSGSYNEQFF
>TRBV27|14
CASSPLSWNSPLHF
>TRBV5-1|15
CASSVQVSGSYEQYF
>TRBV3-1|17
CASSQVVGQGARYEQYF
>TRBV6-1|12
CASEQGVNEQFF
>TRBV29-1|13
CSVLDPGGGEQYF
>TRBV24-1|15
CATSDLRTGEGTQYF
>TRBV28|12
CASSLGLDEQFF
>TRBV27|15
CASSLSEQENEKLFF
>TRBV11-2|15
CASSPEGSLSNEQFF
>TRBV15|15
CATSRDAGGPETQYF
>TRBV27|15
CAGASFRTGTNTLHF
>TRBV5-1|16
CASSLAGGPYNSPLHF
>TRBV20-1|13
CSAPVSGYNEQFF
>TRBV7-9|17
CASSPMGQGRFQETQYF
>TRBV5-6|13
CASSFGFTDTQYF
>TRBV12-3/TRBV12-4|16
CASSYYPGTGENTQYF
>TRBV18|14
CASSPGDRLYEQYF
>TRBV29-1|16
CSVEEVGLAGVYWEYF
>TRBV5-1|14
CASSLNGLNSPLHF
>TRBV6-1|13
CASSFDPSGELFF
>TRBV20-1|17
CSARDQEGFGINSPLHF